The source of this TCR beta chain is a study of blood T cells in healthy people across ages. In the study overall: Every two T cells gave about one barcoded beta molecule via template switching.

A J-beta primer mix and a sample-barcoded 5' primer were used in a second PCR of roughly 6 to 12 cycles. A single record per CDR3 protein comes from TCRdb applying MiXCR to the 5' RACE reads. This sample has 550,000 to 650,000 distinct CDR3 sequences, with about 30% found just once. The CDR3 has 15 amino acids. V was shortened by 5 bases and J by 2 bases, with 15 bases between the two germline ends. CDR1 and CDR2 (germline): MGHRA, YSYEKL. The receptor comes from a woman older than 75 in good health. The sequencing input was blood. The chain is built from TRBV4-1 and TRBJ1-2, with no clear D. CDR3: CASSSGQTINYGYTF. The CDR3 coding sequence is TGCGCCAGCAGCAGTGGGCAGACTATCAACTATGGCTACACCTTC.